What follows describes a single TCR beta chain. There is no known antigen for this receptor. The input lacks base qualities; no much larger clone sits a single base away. The entry originates in a study of T cell repertoires in cytomegalovirus infection (dated by TCRdb to about 2019). For context, the study as a whole: The HLA type of each donor mattered for the analysis, because public TCR beta signatures pointed to carriage of CMV infection along with the matching HLA type. General findings and caveats noted by the study authors: In both this cohort and an independent roughly 360-donor cohort, the cumulative frequency of public TCR beta family members distinguished carriers of CMV infection plus the relevant HLA type. The ex vivo response was dominated by HLA-C-restricted CMV-specific TCR beta clonotypes, which also provided the single most frequent clonotype in two of eight donors.

The data were produced on an Illumina HiSeq 1500. In-frame beta chains were kept once TCRdb had trimmed the public reads at Q25 with fastp and called clones with MiXCR. Rows merge per CDR3 protein into single entries with the most common DNA and genes. A total of nearly 450,000 distinct CDR3 sequences appear in this sample, under 40% of them only once. The top ten clonotypes cover about an eighth of the sample. From the cysteine up to the phenylalanine, the CDR3 has a length of 14 residues. Only CDR3 DNA remains: 42 bases, in frame from the first base. As encoded in the germline V gene (reference sequence), CDR1 is DFQATT while CDR2 is SNEGSKA. V lost 6 bases and J lost 0 bases, and the count of bases not matched to a germline gene is 5.

Sequencing was performed on PBMCs. This clonotype was obtained from a human donor in good health (CMV status not recorded). Some clones in this sample may be carry-over from other donors' samples. The chain uses TRBV20-1 and TRBJ1-5; 7 middle bases align to TRBD1. The DNA sequence is given as TGCAGTGCGAAGGGACAGAATAGCAATCAGCCCCAGCATTTT. It specifies CSAKGQNSNQPQHF.